The sequence of this TCR beta chain was determined in a study of blood T cell repertoires in COVID-19 (dated by TCRdb to about 2020). Regarding the research as a whole: Samples from collaborators originated in the United States, Italy and Spain and spanned both the acute and convalescent phases of COVID-19. Where available, HLA class I and class II types were taken from metadata supplied by the sample provider and were not determined by assay-based typing. The dataset comprised deeply sampled blood TCRbeta repertoires from subjects exposed to, actively infected with, or recovered from COVID-19. The repertoires were released in a freely available public database meant as a resource for research on the immune response to SARS-CoV-2. The prospective study material was composed of cDNA or gDNA derived from T cells, B-cell-depleted T cells, or PBMCs. The samples were drawn from the first 160 participants of the ongoing ImmuneRACE study and from 950 to 1,500 subjects provided by 6 global collaborators. Sample metadata almost always included a de-identified subject ID, COVID-19 status, age in years and sex.

TCRbeta CDR3 regions were amplified from genomic DNA using the immunoSEQ Assay, a bias-controlled multiplex PCR. The study's processing was this. The number of nucleated cells in each sample was estimated by amplification of reference gene primers within the assay. To quantify the absolute abundance of each unique TCRbeta CDR3 rearrangement, sequence reads were collapsed and filtered. For each sample, productive Simpson clonality was calculated as the square root of Simpson's diversity index over productive rearrangements. Held by TCRdb, this immuneACCESS table contains in-frame sequences only and omits some clones. Under half of the omission traces to an unresolved V gene where checked; the cause of the rest is unknown. V, J and clone size are those of that table, while D and trimming were read from the DNA. In this sample the table shows about 140,000 clones, around 88% of which occur a single time. The ten biggest clones cover more than 1.5% of the sample.

Collaborating institutions collected whole blood in K2EDTA tubes following their own protocols. For TCRbeta analysis, collaborators shipped samples in one of three forms: frozen whole blood, isolated PBMCs, or DNA extracted from either of those sample types. Comments on this clone: Its antigen is unknown. Base qualities were left out, and no much larger clone turns up one base away.

There are 15 amino acids in the CDR3, from cysteine to phenylalanine inclusive. Solely the CDR3 DNA is kept, with 45 bases framed from the first base. Between the V and J ends, shortened by 4 bases and 0 bases respectively, the junction contains 8 bases. From a lookup of the germline V gene (reference sequence), CDR1 and CDR2 are SGHNT and YYREEE. What the study reported, not specific to this receptor: The amount of clinical and demographic metadata varied by source and participant and was provided uncurated.

Sequenced material: peripheral blood. The source of this sequence is an older woman with acute or convalescent COVID-19. The chain couples TRBV5-4 to TRBJ2-6; possibly the D gene is TRBD2, per 5 matching bases. In nucleotide form, the sequence is TGTGCCAGCAGCCCCGGGGTCTCTGGGGCCAACGTCCTGACTTTC. Its product reads: CASSPGVSGANVLTF.